One and the same sample provided the 12 T cell receptor beta chains below, sequenced in a study of blood T cell repertoires in COVID-19 (dated by TCRdb to 2018 to 2020). To prepare the library, the immunoSEQ multiplex PCR assay was applied. This immuneACCESS table, as held by TCRdb, lists in-frame sequences with V and J called but not all clones. Of the missing ones, under half trace to an unresolved V gene in checked studies; the others have no known cause. Across this sample there are 100,000 or so clones, with almost 95% seen only once. The ten top clones hold about 5.9% of the sample. The sample taken for sequencing was peripheral blood. The receptors here all came from a woman in her sixties or seventies with active COVID-19.

The J gene is TRBJ1-4, the V gene TRBV19; D call uncertain. Germline V gives CDR1 LNHDA, CDR2 SQIVND (reference sequence). V dropped 3 bases and J dropped 0 bases, with 5 bases sitting between them. The CDR3 contains 14 residues. The CDR3 sequence is CASSILATNEKLFF. DNA of the CDR3: TGTGCCAGTAGTATCCTTGCAACTAATGAAAAACTGTTTTTT.

The chain recombines TRBV7-9 with TRBJ2-1; no clear D. The CDR3 totals 14 residues. The germline V and J ends were trimmed by 3 bases and 2 bases, with 8 bases remaining between them. Germline assignment: CDR1 SEHNR and CDR2 FQNEAQ (reference sequence). CDR3 DNA sequence: TGTGCCAGCAGCTTGGCGGTACCCTACAATGAGCAGTTCTTC. This codes for CASSLAVPYNEQFF.

This sequence joins TRBV11-2 and TRBJ2-7, with TRBD1 identical over 8 bases. With V trimmed by 4 bases and J by 2 bases, 4 bases remained unmatched. Germline values: CDR1 SGHAT, CDR2 FQNNGV. This CDR3 is built from 14 residues. The CDR3 protein is CASSSGQVAYEQYF. The CDR3 coding sequence is TGTGCCAGCAGCTCGGGACAGGTCGCCTACGAGCAGTACTTC.

The rearrangement joins TRBV6-5 to TRBJ2-7; tentative D call: TRBD1 (5 bases). V lost 4 bases and J 0 bases, leaving 7 bases between the germline ends. Germline V gene lookup returns CDR1 MNHEY and CDR2 SVGAGI. CDR3 length equals 13 residues. CDR3 loop: CASSSGASYEQYF. The CDR3 nucleotides read TGTGCCAGCAGTTCTGGGGCCTCCTACGAGCAGTACTTC.

The gene calls are TRBV28 and TRBJ1-1; no firm D call. Germline CDR1 is MDHEN and CDR2 is SYDVKM. Between the trimmed V and J ends, which lost 7 bases and 1 base, there was a span of 13 bases. The CDR3 runs to 14 residues. CDR3 sequence: CASISLARNTEAFF. CDR3 nucleotide sequence: TGTGCCAGCATCTCCCTAGCCAGGAACACTGAAGCTTTCTTT.

The chain links TRBV12-3 or TRBV12-4 to TRBJ2-3; no clear D. V lost 6 bases to trimming and J lost 0 bases, with 7 bases between them. The CDR3 is 13 amino acids. In nucleotides, the CDR3 is TGTGCCAGCAGCCAACTTAGCACAGATACGCAGTATTTT. Amino acids: CASSQLSTDTQYF.

The genes are TRBV3-1 (or the pseudogene TRBV3-2) and TRBJ1-1; 7 bases are shared with TRBD1. The CDR3 extends over 14 amino acids. V was pared by 4 bases and J by 8 bases, with 10 bases of the junction left unmatched. The germline V gene has CDR1 LGHDT and CDR2 YNNKEL (reference sequence). The CDR3 DNA follows: TGTGCCAGCAGCCTCACGTCGAGGGGGCCAGAAGCTTTCTTT. Translating gives CASSLTSRGPEAFF.

J is TRBJ1-2 and V is TRBV28; TRBD1 matches at 9 bases. Per germline, CDR1 MDHEN and CDR2 SYDVKM. The V gene end was trimmed by 7 bases and the J gene end by 8 bases; junction bases not matched to a gene: 11. The CDR3 runs to 14 residues. DNA of the CDR3: TGTGCCAGCAACTACCGGGACAGGGTAAGCGGCTACACCTTC. Encoded protein: CASNYRDRVSGYTF.

The chain combines TRBV6-5 with TRBJ1-1, with 11 bases that match TRBD1. CDR1 and CDR2 (germline): MNHEY, SVGAGI. The CDR3 spans 14 residues. Germline trimming cut 7 bases from V and 4 bases from J; bases unmatched to any gene: 5. This CDR3 reads CASTSGQGATEAFF. The CDR3 DNA reads as TGTGCCAGCACTAGCGGACAGGGGGCCACTGAAGCTTTCTTT.

This clone was detected only once. This chain connects TRBV6-7 to TRBJ2-7, with 10 nucleotides matching TRBD2. TRBV6-7 is known as an ORF, though its function is uncertain. The CDR3 is 15 residues long. The trim removed 6 bases at V and 3 bases at J, leaving 8 bases unmatched. CDR3 nucleotides: TGTGCCAGCAGGCTAGCGGGAGAGGTAGACTACGAGCAGTACTTC. This sequence encodes CASRLAGEVDYEQYF.

The chain combines TRBV18 with TRBJ2-1; 11 bases are shared with TRBD2. This CDR3 is built from 16 residues. V dropped 0 bases and J dropped 9; count of bases not matched to a gene: 7. CDR1 and CDR2 from the germline V gene are KGHSH and LQKENI. The CDR3, as DNA: TGTGCCAGCTCACCACCAGCCCTAGCGGGGGGTGGTGAGCAGTTCTTC. It codes for CASSPPALAGGGEQFF.

Regarding this clone: Other DNA sequences in the sample encode the same CDR3. The CDR3 protein is CASSPSDRGTGELFF. The CDR3 bases are TGTGCCAGCTCACCTTCGGACAGGGGGACCGGGGAGCTGTTTTTT. The chain carries TRBV18 and TRBJ2-2; 10 bases are shared with TRBD1. V lost 3 bases, J lost 5 bases, and 3 bases stayed unmatched. The V gene's germline CDR1 is KGHSH and CDR2 LQKENI. The CDR3 sequence is 15 residues long. Looking up the rest from reference TRBV18 and TRBJ2-2 gives the full variable domain: NAGVMQNPRHLVRRRGQEARLRCSPMKGHSHVYWYRQLPEEGLKFMVYLQKENIIDESGMPKERFSAEFPKEGPSILRIQQVVRGDSAAYFCASSPSDRGTGELFFGEGSRLTVL.